What follows are 30 T cell receptor beta chains derived from one specimen sequenced in a study of T cell changes during pregnancy in multiple sclerosis. Here immunoSEQ multiplex PCR was the method, and the copy in TCRdb shows in-frame clones only, minus some. The table includes around 40,000 clones, over 75% detected once. The material sequenced was CD4+ T cells from peripheral blood mononuclear cells, taken in the first trimester of pregnancy. The source is a female donor in good health, enrolled as a control in a pregnancy study.

The chain carries TRBV4-1 and TRBJ1-4, with 10 nucleotides matching TRBD1. CDR1 MGHRA and CDR2 YSYEKL come from the germline V gene. This CDR3 spans 16 amino acids. V dropped 0 bases and J dropped 3; count of bases not matched to a gene: 1. CDR3 sequence reads: CASSQEDRGANEKLFF. CDR3 in DNA: TGCGCCAGCAGCCAAGAGGACAGGGGGGCTAATGAAAAACTGTTTTTT.

The V gene is TRBV7-2, the J gene TRBJ1-5; D might be TRBD1 (6 bases). Germline V lookup: CDR1 SGHTA, CDR2 FQGNSA. This CDR3 has 13 residues. V was trimmed by 2 bases and J by 5 bases, leaving 7 bases between them. CDR3 loop: CASSLNRDQPQHF. CDR3 in DNA: TGTGCCAGCAGCTTAAACAGGGATCAGCCCCAGCATTTT.

This clone was observed a handful of times. The V and J genes are TRBV14 and TRBJ2-1; TRBD2 aligns across 12 bases. This CDR3 region has 19 residues. Trimming removed 1 base from V and 6 bases from J; junction bases left unmatched: 13. Per germline, CDR1 SGHDN and CDR2 FVKESK. The CDR3 protein is CASSQVVPLAGGLSNEQFF. The CDR3 DNA reads TGTGCCAGCAGCCAAGTAGTACCCCTAGCGGGGGGGTTGAGCAATGAGCAGTTCTTC.

Details on this clone: Sequence at one end of the junction differs from germline and may be a read error. The chain has TRBV11-2 and TRBJ2-7; 9 positions match TRBD2. The CDR3 consists of 14 residues. The V gene's germline CDR1 is SGHAT and CDR2 FQNNGV. CDR3 in amino acids: CVSGRAGGSYEQYF. For the CDR3, the DNA is TGTGTCAGCGGCCGAGCGGGGGGATCCTACGAGCAGTACTTC.

This rearrangement joins TRBV18 to TRBJ1-6; TRBD1 aligns across 7 bases. Germline CDR1 reads KGHSH; CDR2 reads LQKENI. The CDR3 is made up of 17 amino acids. With V trimmed by 3 bases and J by 5 bases, 10 bases remained unmatched. The CDR3 spells CASSPNPWDSNNSPLHF. Written as DNA, the CDR3 is TGTGCCAGCTCACCCAATCCCTGGGACAGCAATAATTCACCCCTCCACTTT.

V gene TRBV28 combines with J gene TRBJ2-2; D is perhaps TRBD2 (7 bases). Germline lookup yields CDR1 MDHEN and CDR2 SYDVKM. The CDR3 loop spans 15 amino acids. Trimming pared 3 bases from V and 4 bases from J, leaving 12 bases between. The CDR3 loop is CASSLGGASTGELFF. The DNA for the CDR3 is TGTGCCAGCAGTTTGGGGGGGGCCTCCACCGGGGAGCTGTTTTTT.

The chain carries TRBV4-3 and TRBJ1-2, with 7 positions matching TRBD1. The CDR3 runs to 15 residues. The germline V gene encodes CDR1 LGHNA and CDR2 YSLEER. Unmatched junction bases numbered 9, after V lost 4 bases and J lost 4 bases. CDR3 bases: TGCGCCAGCAGCCTAAACCCTGGGACAGCCTATGGCTACACCTTC. As protein: CASSLNPGTAYGYTF.

V and J are TRBV10-3 and TRBJ2-1; D gene ambiguous. Germline values: CDR1 ENHRY, CDR2 SYGVKD. This CDR3 is built from 13 residues. V lost 7 bases, J lost 8 bases, and 15 bases lay in between. DNA of the CDR3: TGTGCCATCACCCCTAGATCGGCCCATGAGCAGTTCTTC. It yields the protein CAITPRSAHEQFF.

The V and J genes are TRBV5-1 and TRBJ2-7; 8 bases map to TRBD1. Germline V lookup: CDR1 SGHRS, CDR2 YFSETQ. The CDR3 has 14 residues. After removal of 2 bases from V and 3 bases from J, the junction contained 4 bases not matched to a gene. CDR3: CASSFRDRSYEQYF. The CDR3 DNA is TGCGCCAGCAGCTTCCGGGACAGGAGCTACGAGCAGTACTTC.

J is TRBJ2-1 and V is TRBV15, with 9 positions matching TRBD2. After removal of 0 bases from V and 4 bases from J, the junction contained 7 bases not matched to a gene. This CDR3 spans 17 amino acids. Germline assignment: CDR1 LNHNV and CDR2 YYDKDF (reference sequence). The CDR3 bases are TGTGCCACCAGCAGAGAAGCGGGGGGTTACCTTTACAATGAGCAGTTCTTC. It specifies CATSREAGGYLYNEQFF.

The chain recombines TRBV30 with TRBJ1-2; a weak D match, TRBD1 (5 bases). The CDR3 covers 13 residues. CDR1 is GTSNPN and CDR2 is SVGIG in the germline V gene (reference sequence). Trimming left V 1 base short and J 7 bases short, with 13 bases between. CDR3 sequence (DNA): TGTGCCTGGAGTGCGCAGGGTACCTCTGGCTACACCTTC. Residues: CAWSAQGTSGYTF.

The rearrangement uses TRBV27 and TRBJ1-2, with 9 nucleotides matching TRBD1. CDR3 length: 15 residues. CDR1 is MNHEY, CDR2 SMNVEV, per germline (reference sequence). V lost 8 bases to trimming and J lost 5 bases; unmatched junction nucleotides: 12. DNA for the CDR3: TGTGCCAGCCGAGGGACAGGGATATTCCCTTATGGCTACACCTTC. This gives the protein CASRGTGIFPYGYTF.

The chain employs TRBV4-1 and TRBJ1-4; no clear D. Germline V CDR1 and CDR2: MGHRA, YSYEKL. V was clipped by 1 base and J by 4 bases, with 7 bases between them. CDR3 length: 14 amino acids. CDR3 sequence: CASSQAGGNEKLFF. In nucleotides, the CDR3 is TGCGCCAGCAGCCAAGCAGGAGGTAATGAAAAACTGTTTTTT.

The chain links TRBV6-5 to TRBJ1-3; weak D call: TRBD1 (6 bases). Germline V gives CDR1 MNHEY, CDR2 SVGAGI. The CDR3 covers 15 residues. The germline V and J ends were trimmed by 6 bases and 6 bases, with 18 bases remaining between them. CDR3 region: CASSFGQRGKNTIYF. The CDR3 DNA reads as TGTGCCAGCAGCTTCGGACAGCGGGGTAAAAACACCATATATTTT.

Only one count was recorded for this clone. The CDR3 here is CASSHYGYRTEGDEQYF. The CDR3 DNA follows: TGCGCCAGCAGTCATTACGGGTATCGGACAGAGGGTGACGAGCAGTACTTC. V and J are TRBV23-1 and TRBJ2-7; perhaps TRBD1 as D (6 bases). TRBV23-1 is given ORF status, its function remaining uncertain. V lost 3 bases to trimming and J lost 5 bases, with 23 bases between them. This CDR3 comprises 17 residues.

V gene TRBV7-2 combines with J gene TRBJ1-3; TRBD1 matches 8 bases. V trimming: 5 bases; J trimming: 1 base; junction bases outside the gene matches: 10. Germline V gives CDR1 SGHTA, CDR2 FQGNSA. The CDR3 runs to 17 residues. The CDR3 nucleotides read TGTGCCAGCAGCCATTGGACAGGGTACAGGTCTGGAAACACCATATATTTT. Translating gives CASSHWTGYRSGNTIYF.

This clone was detected once. The chain recombines TRBV28 with TRBJ2-6, with D tentatively TRBD1 (6 bases). The CDR3 consists of 15 residues. Trimming took 5 bases from V and 2 from J, leaving 10 bases between them. CDR1 is MDHEN, CDR2 SYDVKM, per germline. The CDR3 DNA is TGTGCCAGCAGTACATCAGGGGCTGGGGCCAACGTCCTGACTTTC. It codes for CASSTSGAGANVLTF.

In its sample, this clone was seen a few times. The chain combines TRBV18 with TRBJ1-6; D unclear. The V end was cut by 3 bases, the J end by 8 bases, with 8 bases between. The germline V gene has CDR1 KGHSH and CDR2 LQKENI. The CDR3 length is 13 residues. The CDR3 loop reads CASSPESDSPLHF. The CDR3 bases are TGTGCCAGCTCACCCGAGTCGGATTCACCCCTCCACTTT.

The J gene is TRBJ1-1, the V gene TRBV5-1; TRBD1 aligns across 7 bases. V shed 3 bases and J 4 bases; nucleotides not matched to a gene: 9. Germline CDR1 is SGHRS and CDR2 is YFSETQ. The CDR3 is made up of 15 amino acids. CDR3 DNA: TGCGCCAGCAGCTGGCAGGGGGATTTGGGCACTGAAGCTTTCTTT. Encoded protein: CASSWQGDLGTEAFF.

J is TRBJ1-6 and V is TRBV6-1, with TRBD1 as a possible D gene (6 bases). In germline, CDR1 is MNHNS, CDR2 SASEGT. The CDR3 is made up of 12 amino acids. The germline V and J ends were trimmed by 8 bases and 7 bases, with 9 bases remaining between them. The CDR3 DNA sequence: TGTGCCAGCGGTACAGGGAATTCACCCCTCCACTTT. Its protein is CASGTGNSPLHF.

This chain joins TRBV30 and TRBJ2-6; D ambiguous. The CDR3 has 15 amino acids. V lost 0 bases and J 4 bases, leaving 10 bases between the germline ends. CDR1 is GTSNPN and CDR2 is SVGIG in the germline V gene (reference sequence). The CDR3 is CAWSVQTTGANVLTF. CDR3 bases: TGTGCCTGGAGTGTACAGACAACCGGGGCCAACGTCCTGACTTTC.

This chain links TRBV4-1 with TRBJ1-1; perhaps TRBD1 as D (6 bases). The CDR3 is 17 amino acids. V dropped 3 bases and J dropped 4 bases, with 21 bases sitting between them. Per the germline V gene, CDR1 is MGHRA and CDR2 is YSYEKL. Here the CDR3 reads CASSQGAGRTRGTEAFF. The CDR3 region has the DNA TGCGCCAGCAGCCAGGGGGCCGGCCGAACCAGGGGCACTGAAGCTTTCTTT.

The rearrangement joins TRBV29-1 to TRBJ2-7; 12 nucleotides match TRBD1. This CDR3 spans 13 amino acids. V shed 6 bases and J 7 bases; nucleotides not matched to a gene: 7. In germline, CDR1 is SQVTM, CDR2 ANQGSEA. The CDR3 spells CSVPGQGAREQYF. The CDR3 DNA sequence: TGCAGCGTCCCGGGACAGGGGGCTCGGGAGCAGTACTTC.

The chain recombines TRBV7-2 with TRBJ1-5, with no clear D. Germline V lookup: CDR1 SGHTA, CDR2 FQGNSA. This CDR3 has 14 residues. The V gene lost 5 bases and the J gene lost 6 bases, with 14 bases spanning the gap. CDR3 sequence reads: CASSLSGLSQPQHF. Here the CDR3 DNA reads TGTGCCAGCAGCCTAAGCGGGTTAAGTCAGCCCCAGCATTTT.

The rearrangement uses TRBV2 and TRBJ2-2; possible D gene TRBD1, 6 bases. V lost 6 bases and J lost 5, with 10 bases in between. This CDR3 has 13 amino acids. Per germline, CDR1 SNHLY and CDR2 FYNNEI. This CDR3 is CASSLGGTGELFF. CDR3 nucleotides: TGTGCCAGCAGCCTAGGGGGTACCGGGGAGCTGTTTTTT.

This sequence joins TRBV7-9 and TRBJ2-2; possible D gene TRBD2, 5 bases. V lost 7 bases to trimming and J lost 4 bases, with 13 bases between them. The germline gives CDR1 SEHNR, CDR2 FQNEAQ (reference sequence). This CDR3 region has 14 residues. For the CDR3, the DNA is TGTGCCAGCACACTCCGGGAAATCACCGGGGAGCTGTTTTTT. Translating gives CASTLREITGELFF.

The V call is TRBV29-1, the J call TRBJ2-1; 7 bases map to TRBD2. The germline V gene has CDR1 SQVTM and CDR2 ANQGSEA. Trimming cost V 7 bases and J 4 bases; bases outside gene matches: 4. The CDR3 consists of 12 residues. Here the CDR3 reads CSAGGVYNEQFF. The CDR3 DNA sequence: TGCAGCGCTGGGGGGGTTTACAATGAGCAGTTCTTC.

This rearrangement joins TRBV25-1 to TRBJ1-1; perhaps TRBD1 as D (6 bases). This CDR3 has 15 residues. V lost 2 bases and J lost 0, with 10 bases in between. Germline-derived CDR1 and CDR2 are MGHDK and SYGVNS. The DNA for the CDR3 is TGTGCCAGCAGTGAACCCAGGGGAATGAACACTGAAGCTTTCTTT. Translating gives CASSEPRGMNTEAFF.

This clone has more than one count but fewer than ten. The J gene is TRBJ1-2, the V gene TRBV19; possibly TRBD1 for D (6 bases). Germline-derived CDR1 and CDR2 are LNHDA and SQIVND (reference sequence). The CDR3 sequence is 13 residues long. Trimming left V 5 bases short and J 4 bases short, with 11 bases between. CDR3 residues: CASSRQEVYGYTF. The CDR3 coding sequence is TGTGCCAGTAGTCGACAGGAGGTCTATGGCTACACCTTC.

V usage is TRBV7-3 and J usage is TRBJ2-1, with 10 bases aligning to TRBD1. The CDR3 is 15 residues long. J was trimmed by 5 bases and V by 5 bases; bases with no gene match: 6. Looked up from germline, CDR1 is SGHTA and CDR2 is FQGTGA. CDR3 protein: CASSQPGQGHNEQFF. CDR3 in DNA: TGTGCCAGCAGCCAGCCGGGACAGGGGCACAATGAGCAGTTCTTC. Combining the CDR3 with reference TRBV7-3 and TRBJ2-1 gives the whole variable domain GAGVSQTPSNKVTEKGKYVELRCDPISGHTALYWYRQSLGQGPEFLIYFQGTGAADDSGLPNDRFFAVRPEGSVSTLKIQRTERGDSAVYLCASSQPGQGHNEQFFGPGTRLTVL.